The clone carrying this TCR beta chain showed up many times. The antigen remains unidentified. TCRdb ran MiXCR on the reads and lists one entry per CDR3 protein. The table shows about 450,000 distinct CDR3 sequences, with approximately 33% occurring only once. This sample stems from a study of T cell repertoires in cytomegalovirus infection. On the study more broadly: Indications of both CMV infection and matching HLA type were provided by public TCR beta signatures.

This CDR3 has 16 residues. Trimming shortened V by 6 bases and J by 1 base, and 13 bases separated the two germline ends. Findings of the study overall: The cumulative frequency of public TCR beta families distinguished individuals who carried CMV together with the relevant HLA.

Sample: PBMCs. The chain carries TRBV12-3 or TRBV12-4 and TRBJ2-6; no definite D call. This TCR came from a human donor in good health (CMV status not recorded). Some clones in this sample may be carry-over from other donors' samples. The CDR3 loop is CASRPQLGSGANVLTF. CDR3 coding DNA: TGTGCCAGCAGACCACAGCTGGGGTCTGGGGCCAACGTCCTGACTTTC.